This T cell receptor beta chain was identified during a study of blood T cell repertoires in COVID-19. Overall study context: Acute-phase and convalescent COVID-19 samples originated in the United States, Italy and Spain.

As originally analysed: Amplification with reference gene primers provided the estimates of nucleated cell counts. Sequencing was performed with immunoSEQ multiplex PCR; in TCRdb, only in-frame clones are kept and a portion is missing. The DNA was the basis for D and trimming; V, J and clone size are from that table. The sample holds 250,000 to 350,000 clones; almost 90% are singletons and the top ten take 3.5% to 4.5%. Individuals drawn from approximately 22 US areas were roughly 18 to 89 years old. The specimen sequenced was PBMCs or T cells enriched from blood (not recorded which). This receptor was taken from a woman between 18 and 29 years old with acute COVID-19.

The CDR3 here is CASSAVHTGELFF. The CDR3 region has the DNA TGTGCCAGCAGTGCAGTCCACACCGGGGAGCTGTTTTTT. The V call is TRBV2, the J call TRBJ2-2; D remains ambiguous. The CDR3 has 13 residues. The ends were cut back, 4 bases at V and 3 bases at J, with 6 bases in the middle. Germline V gene lookup returns CDR1 SNHLY and CDR2 FYNNEI.